Presented here are 18 T cell receptor beta chains from one specimen sequenced in a study of CD8 T cells in ankylosing spondylitis (dated by TCRdb to about 2017). Library generation was performed with 5' RACE. The data were produced on an Illumina HiSeq 2500. Through fastp at Q25 and MiXCR, TCRdb rebuilt clones from the public reads, retaining in-frame beta chains. Every entry covers one CDR3 protein and lists the most common genes and DNA from its rows. The sample table holds 350,000 to 400,000 distinct CDR3 sequences, of which more than 20% were seen once. The top ten clones comprise around 14% of the sample. Specimen: blood, either unsorted or a sorted T cell fraction (not recorded which). Every receptor here comes from a male donor with ankylosing spondylitis or in good health (not recorded which).

This clonotype was seen only a few times. The chain has TRBV29-1 and TRBJ1-2; possibly TRBD1 for D (6 bases). Trimming took off 5 bases at V and 0 bases at J, with 13 bases between the two ends. This CDR3 has 14 amino acids. CDR1 is SQVTM and CDR2 is ANQGSEA in the germline V gene. Written as DNA, the CDR3 is TGCAGCGTTCCATCGGGGGCCTCTAACTATGGCTACACCTTC. Amino acid sequence: CSVPSGASNYGYTF.

The CDR3, as DNA: TGTGCCAGCAGCTCCGGGGGCAGCAGGGGCATTACCTACGAGCAGTACTTC. It codes for CASSSGGSRGITYEQYF. The rearrangement joins TRBV7-9 to TRBJ2-7; perhaps D is TRBD1 or TRBD2 (6 bases each). CDR1 is SEHNR, CDR2 FQNEAQ, per germline (reference sequence). V was clipped by 4 bases and J by 2 bases, with 21 bases between them. The CDR3 consists of 17 residues.

The rearrangement uses TRBV10-3 and TRBJ2-7, with D maybe TRBD2 (5 bases). Trimming removed 8 bases at V and 0 bases at J, with 20 bases between. The germline CDR1 and CDR2 sequences are ENHRY and SYGVKD. The CDR3 extends over 16 amino acids. The CDR3 protein is CAIRGLGPSDSYEQYF. CDR3 DNA: TGTGCCATCCGAGGGTTAGGACCCTCCGACTCCTACGAGCAGTACTTC.

CDR3 sequence (DNA): TGTGCCAGCAGCCCACCCAAAGACCGGGACAGATACACAGATACGCAGTATTTT. Its protein is CASSPPKDRDRYTDTQYF. The chain joins TRBV12-3 or TRBV12-4 to TRBJ2-3, with 7 bases fitting TRBD1. The CDR3 has 18 amino acids. Trimming cost V 6 bases and J 2 bases; bases outside gene matches: 17.

This chain links TRBV4-1 with TRBJ2-5, with unresolved D. Germline CDR1 reads MGHRA; CDR2 reads YSYEKL. This CDR3 is built from 14 residues. The V end lost 4 bases, the J end lost 3 bases, and 12 bases lay between the germline ends. Written as DNA, the CDR3 is TGCGCCAGCAGCCTTTATGGCGGAGAAGAGACCCAGTACTTC. As protein: CASSLYGGEETQYF.

The CDR3 bases are TGCAGCGTTGGGGAGTACTACGAGCAGTACTTC. This gives the protein CSVGEYYEQYF. The J gene is TRBJ2-7, the V gene TRBV29-1, with a tentative D call TRBD2 (5 bases). Between the trimmed V and J ends, which lost 4 bases and 3 bases, there was a span of 7 bases. The germline gives CDR1 SQVTM, CDR2 ANQGSEA. The CDR3 loop spans 11 amino acids.

The CDR3 DNA is TGTGCCAGCAGCTCCTGGGAGGGCCAGGTGGACACCGGGGAGCTGTTTTTT. It translates to CASSSWEGQVDTGELFF. The rearrangement links TRBV12-3 or TRBV12-4 to TRBJ2-2; the match to TRBD2 covers 7 bases. V lost 6 bases, J lost 3 bases, and 13 bases stayed unmatched. This CDR3 has 17 residues.

The chain recombines TRBV10-3 with TRBJ2-7; TRBD1 might be the D (6 bases). CDR3 size: 15 residues. The germline V gene has CDR1 ENHRY and CDR2 SYGVKD. Trimming stripped 3 bases from V and 3 bases from J, with 15 bases between. DNA of the CDR3: TGTGCCATCAGTGACTGGCAGGGGCAAAGCTACGAGCAGTACTTC. This encodes CAISDWQGQSYEQYF.

The V and J genes are TRBV11-2 and TRBJ2-5; 9 bases match TRBD1. Per germline, CDR1 SGHAT and CDR2 FQNNGV. The V gene end was trimmed by 5 bases and the J gene end by 4 bases; junction bases not matched to a gene: 8. The CDR3 has 15 amino acids. CDR3 residues: CASSTGTGWSETQYF. Here the CDR3 DNA reads TGTGCCAGCAGCACAGGGACAGGGTGGTCAGAGACCCAGTACTTC.

This chain connects TRBV29-1 to TRBJ2-7; TRBD2 might be the D (6 bases). This CDR3 has 14 amino acids. V lost 4 bases, J lost 2 bases, and 15 bases lay in between. Germline V CDR1 and CDR2: SQVTM, ANQGSEA. In DNA form, the CDR3 reads TGCAGCGTTGTAGAGCAGGGAGGAACCTACGAGCAGTACTTC. This translates into CSVVEQGGTYEQYF.

This chain connects TRBV12-3 or TRBV12-4 to TRBJ2-5; perhaps TRBD2 as D (5 bases). The ends were cut back, 2 bases at V and 5 bases at J, with 12 bases in the middle. This CDR3 is built from 14 residues. DNA for the CDR3: TGTGCCAGCAGTTTATTCGGCGGGCTGGAGACCCAGTACTTC. It translates to CASSLFGGLETQYF.

This chain connects TRBV25-1 to TRBJ2-1; D call uncertain. The CDR3 has 15 amino acids. With 1 base removed from V and 4 bases from J, the gap between germline ends came to 11 bases. Germline V gives CDR1 MGHDK, CDR2 SYGVNS. CDR3 coding DNA: TGTGCCAGCAGTGAATTGGCCAGGTCTTACAATGAGCAGTTCTTC. This translates into CASSELARSYNEQFF.

The chain employs TRBV5-1 and TRBJ2-1; the D call may be TRBD1 or TRBD2 (5 bases each). The CDR3 runs to 16 residues. The germline V gene has CDR1 SGHRS and CDR2 YFSETQ. Trimming took 4 bases from V and 5 from J, leaving 19 bases between them. DNA of the CDR3: TGCGCCAGCAGCCCATTGCCGAGGGACGTGGACAATGAGCAGTTCTTC. Translation: CASSPLPRDVDNEQFF.

The chain carries TRBV5-6 and TRBJ2-2; perhaps D is TRBD1 or TRBD2 (5 bases each). The V and J ends lost 4 bases and 9 bases respectively, with 22 bases between them. The CDR3 totals 16 residues. Germline CDR1 SGHDT, CDR2 YYEEEE. CDR3 amino acids: CASSALPGPGSRELFF. The CDR3 DNA sequence: TGTGCCAGCAGCGCGCTACCGGGACCGGGCTCCCGGGAGCTGTTTTTT.

J is TRBJ2-1 and V is TRBV7-9; the D gene is possibly TRBD2 (6 bases). Deletions cut 2 bases from V and 9 bases from J, with 11 bases between. Germline V gene sequence: CDR1 SEHNR, CDR2 FQNEAQ (reference sequence). The CDR3 has 13 amino acids. CDR3 nucleotides: TGTGCCAGCAGCTTACCGGGGGATGGTGAGCAGTTCTTC. It specifies CASSLPGDGEQFF.

This clonotype was observed a handful of times. The rearrangement joins TRBV6-2 or TRBV6-3 to TRBJ2-1; D unresolved. CDR3 length: 13 residues. Germline CDR1 and CDR2: MNHEY and SVGEGT. V was pared by 0 bases and J by 10 bases, with 10 bases between. This CDR3 reads CASSYSKVGEQFF. As DNA, the CDR3 is TGTGCCAGCAGTTACTCTAAGGTAGGGGAGCAGTTCTTC.

The chain carries TRBV7-4 and TRBJ1-5, with 7 nucleotides matching TRBD1. Germline CDR1 SGHVT, CDR2 SQSDAQ. The CDR3 contains 16 residues. Trimming at V came to 5 bases and at J to 5 bases, leaving 12 bases not matched to a gene. The CDR3, as DNA: TGTGCCAGCAGCGCCCAGACAGGGAGGGGCGATCAGCCCCAGCATTTT. Its protein is CASSAQTGRGDQPQHF.

The gene calls are TRBV4-1 and TRBJ1-3; D remains ambiguous. Germline V gene sequence: CDR1 MGHRA, CDR2 YSYEKL. Trimming removed 5 bases from V and 0 bases from J, with 11 bases in between. CDR3 length: 15 residues. CDR3 amino acids: CASSEVPGSGNTIYF. As DNA, the CDR3 is TGCGCCAGCAGCGAGGTGCCCGGCTCTGGAAACACCATATATTTT.